This T cell receptor (beta chain) is from a study of cytomegalovirus exposure and HLA in healthy donors. The CDR3 covers 12 residues. V lost 0 bases to trimming and J lost 7 bases, with 5 bases between them. The germline gives CDR1 LNHDA, CDR2 SQIVND (reference sequence). This clone has a handful of counts. The PCR used 60 Vbeta and 13 Jbeta primers. Data came from immunoSEQ multiplex PCR; TCRdb stores just in-frame clones and leaves some out. The data show over 150,000 clones, 60% to 85% seen once. The receptor's source is a girl aged 10-17 years in good health and CMV-seropositive. The chain couples TRBV19 to TRBJ2-3; no reliable D call. The sequenced sample was PBMCs. The DNA for the CDR3 is TGTGCCAGTAGTATAGACGGGTATACGCAGTATTTT. Translating gives CASSIDGYTQYF.